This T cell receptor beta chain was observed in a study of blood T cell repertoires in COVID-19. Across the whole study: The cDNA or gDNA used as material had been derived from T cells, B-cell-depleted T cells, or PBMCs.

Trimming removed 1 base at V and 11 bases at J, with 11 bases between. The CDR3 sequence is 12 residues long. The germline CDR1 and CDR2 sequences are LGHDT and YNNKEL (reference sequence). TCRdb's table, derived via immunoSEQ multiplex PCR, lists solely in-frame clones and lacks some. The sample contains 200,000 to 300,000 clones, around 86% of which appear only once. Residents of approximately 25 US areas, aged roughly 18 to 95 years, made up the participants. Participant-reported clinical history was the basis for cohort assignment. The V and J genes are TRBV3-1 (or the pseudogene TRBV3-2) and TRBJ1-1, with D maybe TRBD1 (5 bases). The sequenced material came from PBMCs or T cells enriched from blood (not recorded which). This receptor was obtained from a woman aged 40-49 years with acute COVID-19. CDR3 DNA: TGTGCCAGCAGCCAAGTAGGGGTGGGCGCTTTCTTT. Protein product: CASSQVGVGAFF.